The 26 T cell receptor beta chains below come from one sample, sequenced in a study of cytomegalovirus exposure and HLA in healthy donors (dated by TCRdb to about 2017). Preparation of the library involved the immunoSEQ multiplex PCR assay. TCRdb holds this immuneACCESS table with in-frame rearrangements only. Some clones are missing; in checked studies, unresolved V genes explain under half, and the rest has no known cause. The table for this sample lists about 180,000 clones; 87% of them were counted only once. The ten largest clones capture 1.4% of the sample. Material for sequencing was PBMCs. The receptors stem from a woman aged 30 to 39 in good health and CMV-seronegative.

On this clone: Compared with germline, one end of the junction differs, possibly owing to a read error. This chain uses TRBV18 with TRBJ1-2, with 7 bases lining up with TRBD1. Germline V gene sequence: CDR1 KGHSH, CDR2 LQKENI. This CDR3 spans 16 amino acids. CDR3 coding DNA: TGTGCCAGCTCTCCACAGGGGCGCCCCGCTAACTATGGCTACACCTTC. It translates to CASSPQGRPANYGYTF.

The CDR3 DNA reads as TGTGCCGTAAGGGGCGGGGATGATACGCAGTATTTT. Protein product: CAVRGGDDTQYF. The chain recombines TRBV10-3 with TRBJ2-3; D may be TRBD2 (6 bases). This CDR3 region has 12 residues. Germline CDR1 is ENHRY and CDR2 is SYGVKD. The ends were cut back, 11 bases at V and 6 bases at J, with 15 bases in the middle.

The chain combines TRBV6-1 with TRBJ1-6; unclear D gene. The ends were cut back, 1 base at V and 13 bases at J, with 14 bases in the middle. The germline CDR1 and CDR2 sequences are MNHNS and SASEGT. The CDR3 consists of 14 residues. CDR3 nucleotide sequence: TGTGCCAGCAGTGAAGGTGTTCCTGGAGGCCCCCTCCACTTT. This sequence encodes CASSEGVPGGPLHF.

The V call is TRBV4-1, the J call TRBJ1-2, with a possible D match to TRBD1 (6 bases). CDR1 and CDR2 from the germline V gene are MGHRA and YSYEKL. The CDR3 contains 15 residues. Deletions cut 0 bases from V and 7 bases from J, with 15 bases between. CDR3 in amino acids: CASSQDPGEVGGYTF. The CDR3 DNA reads TGCGCCAGCAGCCAAGATCCAGGGGAAGTCGGTGGCTACACCTTC.

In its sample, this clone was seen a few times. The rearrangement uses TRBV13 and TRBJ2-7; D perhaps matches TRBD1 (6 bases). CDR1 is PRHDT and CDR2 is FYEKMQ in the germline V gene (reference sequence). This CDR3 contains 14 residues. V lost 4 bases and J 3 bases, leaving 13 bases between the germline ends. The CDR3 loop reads CASSSRTVNYEQYF. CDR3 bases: TGTGCCAGCAGCTCCAGGACAGTAAACTACGAGCAGTACTTC.

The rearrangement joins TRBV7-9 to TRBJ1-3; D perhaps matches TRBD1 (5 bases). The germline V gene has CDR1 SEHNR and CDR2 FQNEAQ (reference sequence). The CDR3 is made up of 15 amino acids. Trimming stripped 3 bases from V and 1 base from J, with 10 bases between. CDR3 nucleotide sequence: TGTGCCAGCAGCTTCCTGCGGGGGTCTGGAAACACCATATATTTT. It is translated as CASSFLRGSGNTIYF.

CDR3 residues: CASSITTRLAQSLGGYTF. CDR3 nucleotide sequence: TGTGCCAGTAGTATAACTACTCGACTCGCTCAAAGTCTCGGTGGCTACACCTTC. This rearrangement joins TRBV19 to TRBJ1-2; D is ambiguous. Trimming cost V 2 bases and J 7 bases, with 26 bases left between them. Germline-derived CDR1 and CDR2 are LNHDA and SQIVND (reference sequence). The CDR3 sequence is 18 residues long.

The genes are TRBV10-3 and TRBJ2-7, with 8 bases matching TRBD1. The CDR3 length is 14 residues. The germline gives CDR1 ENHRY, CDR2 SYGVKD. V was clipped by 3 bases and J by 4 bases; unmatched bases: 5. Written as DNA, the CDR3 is TGTGCCATCAGTGACGCTCAGGGGGCTTACGAGCAGTACTTC. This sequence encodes CAISDAQGAYEQYF.

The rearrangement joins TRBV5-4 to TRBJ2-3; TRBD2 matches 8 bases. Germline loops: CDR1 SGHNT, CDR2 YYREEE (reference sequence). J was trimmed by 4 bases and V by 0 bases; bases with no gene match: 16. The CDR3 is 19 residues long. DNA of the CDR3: TGTGCCAGCAGCTTGGGCGGCTCCCGAGGAGCGGGGGTCGCAGATACGCAGTATTTT. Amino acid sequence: CASSLGGSRGAGVADTQYF.

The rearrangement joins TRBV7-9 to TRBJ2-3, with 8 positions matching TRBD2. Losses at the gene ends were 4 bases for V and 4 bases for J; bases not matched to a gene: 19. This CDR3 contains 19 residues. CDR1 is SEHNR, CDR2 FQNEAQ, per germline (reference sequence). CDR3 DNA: TGTGCCAGCAGCTCAGCGGGAGTAAATGGACTGGTTAGCGCAGATACGCAGTATTTT. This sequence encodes CASSSAGVNGLVSADTQYF.

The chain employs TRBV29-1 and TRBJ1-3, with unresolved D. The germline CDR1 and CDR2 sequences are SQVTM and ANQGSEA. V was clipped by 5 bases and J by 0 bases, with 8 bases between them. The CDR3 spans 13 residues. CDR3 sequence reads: CSVLSGSGNTIYF. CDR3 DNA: TGCAGCGTTCTATCCGGCTCTGGAAACACCATATATTTT.

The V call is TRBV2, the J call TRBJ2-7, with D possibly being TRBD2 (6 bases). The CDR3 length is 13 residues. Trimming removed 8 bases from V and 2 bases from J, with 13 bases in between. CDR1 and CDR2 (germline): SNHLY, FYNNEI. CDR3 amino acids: CASGGQGAYEQYF. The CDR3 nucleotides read TGTGCCAGCGGAGGGCAGGGAGCCTACGAGCAGTACTTC.

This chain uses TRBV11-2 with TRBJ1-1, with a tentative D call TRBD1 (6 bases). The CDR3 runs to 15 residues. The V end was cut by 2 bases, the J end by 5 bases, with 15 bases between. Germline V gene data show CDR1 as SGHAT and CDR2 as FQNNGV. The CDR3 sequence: CASSLPQGMRTEAFF. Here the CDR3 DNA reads TGTGCCAGCAGCTTACCCCAGGGGATGAGAACTGAAGCTTTCTTT.

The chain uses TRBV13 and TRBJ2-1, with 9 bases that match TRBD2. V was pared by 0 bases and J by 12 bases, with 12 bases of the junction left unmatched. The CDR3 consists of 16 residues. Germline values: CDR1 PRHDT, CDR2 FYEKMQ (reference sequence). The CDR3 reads CASSLGPGGGAEWQFF. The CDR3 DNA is TGTGCCAGCAGCTTAGGCCCTGGCGGGGGGGCGGAATGGCAGTTCTTC.

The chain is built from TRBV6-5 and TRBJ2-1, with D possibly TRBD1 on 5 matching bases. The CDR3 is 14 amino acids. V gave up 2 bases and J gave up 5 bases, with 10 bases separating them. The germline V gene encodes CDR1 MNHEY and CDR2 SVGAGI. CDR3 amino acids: CASSYATGNNEQFF. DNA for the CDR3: TGTGCCAGCAGTTACGCAACAGGTAACAATGAGCAGTTCTTC.

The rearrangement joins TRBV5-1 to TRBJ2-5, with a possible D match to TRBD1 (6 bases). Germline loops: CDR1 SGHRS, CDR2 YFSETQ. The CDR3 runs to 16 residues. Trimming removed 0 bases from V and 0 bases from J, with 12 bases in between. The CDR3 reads CASSLAQAGDQETQYF. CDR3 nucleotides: TGCGCCAGCAGCTTGGCCCAGGCAGGGGACCAAGAGACCCAGTACTTC.

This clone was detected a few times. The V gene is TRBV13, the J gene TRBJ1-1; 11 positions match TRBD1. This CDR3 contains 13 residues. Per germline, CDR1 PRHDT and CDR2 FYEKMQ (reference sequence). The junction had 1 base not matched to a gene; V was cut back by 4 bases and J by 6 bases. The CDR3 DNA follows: TGTGCCAGCAGCTCGGGACAGGGGGCTGAAGCTTTCTTT. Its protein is CASSSGQGAEAFF.

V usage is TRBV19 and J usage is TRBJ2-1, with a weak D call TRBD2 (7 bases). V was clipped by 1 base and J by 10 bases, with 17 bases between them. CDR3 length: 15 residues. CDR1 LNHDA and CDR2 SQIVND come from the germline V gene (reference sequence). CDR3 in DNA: TGTGCCAGTAGTATAGCGGGGGGCCCGGGACGGGAGCAGTTCTTC. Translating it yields CASSIAGGPGREQFF.

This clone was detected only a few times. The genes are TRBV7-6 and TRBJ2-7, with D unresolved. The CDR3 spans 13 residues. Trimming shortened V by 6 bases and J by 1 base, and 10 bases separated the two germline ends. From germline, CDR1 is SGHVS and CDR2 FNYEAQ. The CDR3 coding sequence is TGTGCCAGCAGGAGTCGGAGTTCCTACGAGCAGTACTTC. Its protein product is CASRSRSSYEQYF.

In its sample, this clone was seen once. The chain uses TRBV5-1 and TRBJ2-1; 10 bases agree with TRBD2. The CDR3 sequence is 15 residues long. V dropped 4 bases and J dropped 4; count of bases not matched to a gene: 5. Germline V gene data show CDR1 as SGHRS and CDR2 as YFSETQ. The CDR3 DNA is TGCGCCAGCAGCGCCGGGACTAGCGTTTACAATGAGCAGTTCTTC. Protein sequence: CASSAGTSVYNEQFF.

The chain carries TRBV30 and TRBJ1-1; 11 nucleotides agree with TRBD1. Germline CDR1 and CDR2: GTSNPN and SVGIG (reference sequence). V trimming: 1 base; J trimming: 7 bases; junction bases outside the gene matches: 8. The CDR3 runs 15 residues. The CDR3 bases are TGTGCCTGGAGTGCAATGGGACAGGGGGTAATTGAAGCTTTCTTT. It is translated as CAWSAMGQGVIEAFF.

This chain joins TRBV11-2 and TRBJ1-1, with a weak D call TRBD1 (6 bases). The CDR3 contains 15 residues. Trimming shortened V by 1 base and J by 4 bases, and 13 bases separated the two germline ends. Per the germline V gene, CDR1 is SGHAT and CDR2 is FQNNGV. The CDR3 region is CASSLGTASGTEAFF. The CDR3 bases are TGTGCCAGCAGCTTAGGGACAGCCTCCGGCACTGAAGCTTTCTTT.

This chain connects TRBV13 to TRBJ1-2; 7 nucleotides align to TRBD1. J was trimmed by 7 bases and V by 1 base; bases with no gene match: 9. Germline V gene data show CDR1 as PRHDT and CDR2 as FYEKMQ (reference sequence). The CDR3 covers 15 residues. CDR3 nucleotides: TGTGCCAGCAGCTTAGTTCGTAGGGGGCGCGGTGGCTACACCTTC. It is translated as CASSLVRRGRGGYTF.

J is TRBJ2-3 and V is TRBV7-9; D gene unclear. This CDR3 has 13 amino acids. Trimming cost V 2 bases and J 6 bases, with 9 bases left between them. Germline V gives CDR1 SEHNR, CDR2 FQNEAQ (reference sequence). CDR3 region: CASSLRRWDTQYF. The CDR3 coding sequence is TGTGCCAGCAGCTTACGCCGGTGGGATACGCAGTATTTT.

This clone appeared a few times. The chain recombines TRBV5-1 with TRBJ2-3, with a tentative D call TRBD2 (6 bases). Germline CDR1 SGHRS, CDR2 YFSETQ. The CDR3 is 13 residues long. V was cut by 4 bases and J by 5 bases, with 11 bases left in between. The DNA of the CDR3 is TGCGCCAGCAGCCCCGGGGGTAGAGATACGCAGTATTTT. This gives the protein CASSPGGRDTQYF.

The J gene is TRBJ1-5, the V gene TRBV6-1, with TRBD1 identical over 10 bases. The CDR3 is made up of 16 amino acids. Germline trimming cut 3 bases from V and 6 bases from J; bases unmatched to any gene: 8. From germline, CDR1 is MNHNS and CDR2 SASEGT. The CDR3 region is CASSEGDRGMFQPQHF. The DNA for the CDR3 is TGTGCCAGCAGTGAGGGGGACAGGGGCATGTTTCAGCCCCAGCATTTT.